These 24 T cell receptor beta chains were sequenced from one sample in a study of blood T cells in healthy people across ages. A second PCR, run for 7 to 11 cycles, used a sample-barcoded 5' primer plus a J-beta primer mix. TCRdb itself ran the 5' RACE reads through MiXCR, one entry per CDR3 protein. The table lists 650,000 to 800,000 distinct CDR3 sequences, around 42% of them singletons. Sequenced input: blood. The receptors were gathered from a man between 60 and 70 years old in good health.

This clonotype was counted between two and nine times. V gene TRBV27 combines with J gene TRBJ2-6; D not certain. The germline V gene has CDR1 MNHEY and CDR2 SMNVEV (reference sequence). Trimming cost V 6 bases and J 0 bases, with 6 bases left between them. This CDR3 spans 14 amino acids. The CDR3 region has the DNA TGTGCCAGCAGCTATTACTCTGGGGCCAACGTCCTGACTTTC. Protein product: CASSYYSGANVLTF.

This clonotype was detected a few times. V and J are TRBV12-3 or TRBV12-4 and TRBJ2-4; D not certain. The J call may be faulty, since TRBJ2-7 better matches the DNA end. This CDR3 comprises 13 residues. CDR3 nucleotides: TGTGCCAGCAGTTTAACACGAGCCTACGAGCAGTACTTC. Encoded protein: CASSLTRAYEQYF.

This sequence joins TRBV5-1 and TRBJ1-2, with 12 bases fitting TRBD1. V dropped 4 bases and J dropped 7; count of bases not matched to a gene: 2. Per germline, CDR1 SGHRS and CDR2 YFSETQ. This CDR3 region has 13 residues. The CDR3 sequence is CASSGGQGAGYTF. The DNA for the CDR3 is TGCGCCAGCAGCGGGGGACAGGGGGCTGGCTACACCTTC.

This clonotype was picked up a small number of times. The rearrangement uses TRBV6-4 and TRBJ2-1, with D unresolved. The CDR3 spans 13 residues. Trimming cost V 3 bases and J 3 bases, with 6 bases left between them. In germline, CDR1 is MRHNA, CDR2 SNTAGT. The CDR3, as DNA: TGTGCCAGCAGTGATTCAGGCTACAATGAGCAGTTCTTC. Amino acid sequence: CASSDSGYNEQFF.

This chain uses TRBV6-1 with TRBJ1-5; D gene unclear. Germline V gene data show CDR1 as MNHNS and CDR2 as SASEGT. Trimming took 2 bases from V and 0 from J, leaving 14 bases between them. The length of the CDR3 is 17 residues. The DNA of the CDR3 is TGTGCCAGCAGTGAAAACGTTCTGACGGATAGCAATCAGCCCCAGCATTTT. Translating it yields CASSENVLTDSNQPQHF.

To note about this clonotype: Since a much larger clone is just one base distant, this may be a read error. The CDR3 DNA reads as TGTGCCGGCAGTCCCGGGACAGAGTACACAGATACGCAGTATTTT. This gives the protein CAGSPGTEYTDTQYF. The rearrangement joins TRBV9 to TRBJ2-3; 7 bases are a match to TRBD1. The CDR3 has 15 residues. In germline, CDR1 is SGDLS, CDR2 YYNGEE. The full variable domain, rest sourced from reference TRBV9 and TRBJ2-3, is DSGVTQTPKHLITATGQRVTLRCSPRSGDLSVYWYQQSLDQGLQFLIQYYNGEERAKGNILERFSAQQFPDLHSELNLSSLELGDSALYFCAGSPGTEYTDTQYFGPGTRLTVL.

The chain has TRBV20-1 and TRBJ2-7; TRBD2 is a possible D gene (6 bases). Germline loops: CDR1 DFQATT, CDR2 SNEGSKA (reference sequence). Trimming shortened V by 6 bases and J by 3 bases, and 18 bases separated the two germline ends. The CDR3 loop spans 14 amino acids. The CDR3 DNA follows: TGCAGTGCGCGGGGACGGGGGAACGGCTACGAGCAGTACTTC. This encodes CSARGRGNGYEQYF.

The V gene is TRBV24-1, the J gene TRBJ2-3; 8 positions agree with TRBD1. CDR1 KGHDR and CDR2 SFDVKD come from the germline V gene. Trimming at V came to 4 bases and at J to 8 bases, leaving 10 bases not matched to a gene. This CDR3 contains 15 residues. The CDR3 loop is CATSDTGGTGGTQYF. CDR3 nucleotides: TGTGCCACCAGTGACACCGGCGGGACAGGAGGTACGCAGTATTTT.

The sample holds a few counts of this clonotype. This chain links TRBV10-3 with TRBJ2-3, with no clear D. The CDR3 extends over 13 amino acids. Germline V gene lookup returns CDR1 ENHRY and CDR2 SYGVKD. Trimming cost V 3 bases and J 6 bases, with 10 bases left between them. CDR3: CAISEGPPDTQYF. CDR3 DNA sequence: TGTGCCATCAGTGAAGGCCCCCCGGATACGCAGTATTTT.

CDR3 DNA: TGTGCCAGCAGTCCTAGCGACAGCTCCTACAATGAGCAGTACTTC. Translating gives CASSPSDSSYNEQYF. The chain is built from TRBV2 and TRBJ2-1; perhaps TRBD2 as D (6 bases). The DNA end is more similar to TRBJ2-7, so the J call may be wrong. Germline loops: CDR1 SNHLY, CDR2 FYNNEI. The length of the CDR3 is 15 residues.

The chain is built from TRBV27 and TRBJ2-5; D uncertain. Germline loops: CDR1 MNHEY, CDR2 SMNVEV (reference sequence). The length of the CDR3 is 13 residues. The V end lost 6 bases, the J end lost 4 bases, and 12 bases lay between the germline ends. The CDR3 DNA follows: TGTGCCAGCAGCCCCTACAGAGGAGAGACCCAGTACTTC. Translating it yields CASSPYRGETQYF.

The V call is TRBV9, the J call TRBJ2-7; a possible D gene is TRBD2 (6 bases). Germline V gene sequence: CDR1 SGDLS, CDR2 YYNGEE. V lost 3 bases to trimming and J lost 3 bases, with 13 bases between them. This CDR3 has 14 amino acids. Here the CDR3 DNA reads TGTGCCAGCAGCGAAGGAGGAGGGAGCTACGAGCAGTACTTC. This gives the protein CASSEGGGSYEQYF.

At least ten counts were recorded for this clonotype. The CDR3 bases are TGTGCCACCAGCAGAGATCTTAGTAGCGGAGAGACCCAGTACTTC. Translation gives CATSRDLSSGETQYF. This chain links TRBV15 with TRBJ2-5; D is possibly TRBD2 (6 bases). Trimming stripped 0 bases from V and 4 bases from J, with 12 bases between. Per the germline V gene, CDR1 is LNHNV and CDR2 is YYDKDF (reference sequence). The CDR3 runs 15 residues.

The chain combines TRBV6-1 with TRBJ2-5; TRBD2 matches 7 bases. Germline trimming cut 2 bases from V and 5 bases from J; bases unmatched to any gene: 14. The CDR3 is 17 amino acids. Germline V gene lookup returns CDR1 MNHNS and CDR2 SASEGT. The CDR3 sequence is CASSEKRGGQAGETQYF. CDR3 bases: TGTGCCAGCAGTGAAAAGAGAGGCGGACAAGCGGGGGAGACCCAGTACTTC.

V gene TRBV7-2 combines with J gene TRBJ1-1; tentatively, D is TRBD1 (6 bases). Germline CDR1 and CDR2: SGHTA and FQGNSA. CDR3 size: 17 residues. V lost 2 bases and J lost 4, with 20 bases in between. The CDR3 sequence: CASSLRGMGGAGTEAFF. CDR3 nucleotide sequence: TGTGCCAGCAGCTTAAGGGGTATGGGGGGCGCGGGCACTGAAGCTTTCTTT.

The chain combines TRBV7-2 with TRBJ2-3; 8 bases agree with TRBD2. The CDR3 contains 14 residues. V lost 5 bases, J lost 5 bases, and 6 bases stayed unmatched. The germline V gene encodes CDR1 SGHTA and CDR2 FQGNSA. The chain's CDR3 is CASSRAGVGDTQYF. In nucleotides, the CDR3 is TGTGCCAGCAGCCGAGCGGGGGTGGGAGATACGCAGTATTTT.

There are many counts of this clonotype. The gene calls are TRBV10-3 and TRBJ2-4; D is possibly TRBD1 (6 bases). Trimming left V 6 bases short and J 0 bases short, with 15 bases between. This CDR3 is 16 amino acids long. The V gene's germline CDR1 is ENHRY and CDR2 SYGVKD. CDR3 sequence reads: CAISATETGAKNIQYF. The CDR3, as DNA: TGTGCCATCAGCGCCACTGAGACAGGAGCCAAAAACATTCAGTACTTC.

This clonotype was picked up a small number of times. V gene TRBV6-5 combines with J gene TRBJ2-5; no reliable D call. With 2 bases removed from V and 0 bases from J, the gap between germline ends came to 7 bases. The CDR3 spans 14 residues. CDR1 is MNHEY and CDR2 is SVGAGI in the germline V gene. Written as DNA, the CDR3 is TGTGCCAGCAGTTACAGGGCGTACCAAGAGACCCAGTACTTC. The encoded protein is CASSYRAYQETQYF.

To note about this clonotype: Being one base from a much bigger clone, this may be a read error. CDR3 region: CVSSLRTGLAKNIQYF. CDR3 coding DNA: TGTGTCAGCAGCTTACGGACAGGCCTAGCCAAAAACATTCAGTACTTC. This chain connects TRBV13 to TRBJ2-4; 7 positions match TRBD1. The CDR3 totals 16 residues. CDR1 PRHDT and CDR2 FYEKMQ come from the germline V gene (reference sequence).

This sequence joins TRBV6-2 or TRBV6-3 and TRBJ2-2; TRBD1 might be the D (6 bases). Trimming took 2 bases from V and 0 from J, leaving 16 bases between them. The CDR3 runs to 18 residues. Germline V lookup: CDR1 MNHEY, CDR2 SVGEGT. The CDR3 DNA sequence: TGTGCCAGCAGTTACCAGATGCAACAGGGTGCGAACACCGGGGAGCTGTTTTTT. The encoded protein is CASSYQMQQGANTGELFF.

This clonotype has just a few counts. CDR3 DNA: TGCAGCGTTTTGAGGTTCCGCACAGATACGCAGTATTTT. Its translation is CSVLRFRTDTQYF. This chain joins TRBV29-1 and TRBJ2-3; D is unresolved. Germline V gene lookup returns CDR1 SQVTM and CDR2 ANQGSEA. The CDR3 runs 13 residues. Trimming removed 5 bases from V and 1 base from J, with 10 bases in between.

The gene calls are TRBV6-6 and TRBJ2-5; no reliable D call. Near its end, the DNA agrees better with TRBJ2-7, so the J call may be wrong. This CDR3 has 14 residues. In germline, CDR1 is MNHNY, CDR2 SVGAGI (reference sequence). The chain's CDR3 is CASSYSTSMGEQYF. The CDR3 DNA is TGTGCCAGCAGTTACTCGACTTCTATGGGCGAGCAGTACTTC.

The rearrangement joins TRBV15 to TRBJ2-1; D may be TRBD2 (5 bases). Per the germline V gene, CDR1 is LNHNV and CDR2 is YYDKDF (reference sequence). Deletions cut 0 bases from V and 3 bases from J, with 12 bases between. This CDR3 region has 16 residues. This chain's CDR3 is CATSRDVGEGYNEQFF. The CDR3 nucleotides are TGTGCCACCAGCAGAGACGTCGGCGAGGGCTACAATGAGCAGTTCTTC.

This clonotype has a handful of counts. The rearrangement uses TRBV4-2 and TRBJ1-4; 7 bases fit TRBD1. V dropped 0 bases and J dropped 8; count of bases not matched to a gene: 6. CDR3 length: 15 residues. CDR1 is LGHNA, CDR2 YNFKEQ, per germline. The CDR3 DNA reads TGTGCCAGCAGCCAAGAAGGCCAGGGGGACGAAAAACTGTTTTTT. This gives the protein CASSQEGQGDEKLFF.